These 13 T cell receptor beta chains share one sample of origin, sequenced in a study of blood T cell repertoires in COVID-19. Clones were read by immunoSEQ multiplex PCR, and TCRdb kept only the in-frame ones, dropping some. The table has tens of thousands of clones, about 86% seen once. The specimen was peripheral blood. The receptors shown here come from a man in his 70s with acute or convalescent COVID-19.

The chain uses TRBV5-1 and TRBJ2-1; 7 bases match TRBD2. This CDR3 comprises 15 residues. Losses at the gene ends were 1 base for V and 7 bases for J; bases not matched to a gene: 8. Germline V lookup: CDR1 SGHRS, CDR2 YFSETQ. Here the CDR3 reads CASSLLGRERNEQFF. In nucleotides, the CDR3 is TGCGCCAGCAGCTTGCTAGGGCGGGAGAGGAATGAGCAGTTCTTC.

CDR3: CASSTGRSGNTIYF. The CDR3 nucleotides are TGTGCCAGCAGTACAGGACGCTCTGGAAACACCATATATTTT. The chain couples TRBV6-6 to TRBJ1-3; tentatively, D is TRBD1 (5 bases). Trimming took off 5 bases at V and 0 bases at J, with 8 bases between the two ends. The CDR3 has 14 residues. Germline loops: CDR1 MNHNY, CDR2 SVGAGI (reference sequence).

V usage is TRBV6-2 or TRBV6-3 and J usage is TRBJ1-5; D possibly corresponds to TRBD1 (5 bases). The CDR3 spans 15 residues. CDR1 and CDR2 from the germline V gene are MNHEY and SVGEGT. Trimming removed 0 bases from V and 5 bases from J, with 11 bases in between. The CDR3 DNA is TGTGCCAGCAGTTACTCGATCCAGGGCGATCAGCCCCAGCATTTT. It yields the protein CASSYSIQGDQPQHF.

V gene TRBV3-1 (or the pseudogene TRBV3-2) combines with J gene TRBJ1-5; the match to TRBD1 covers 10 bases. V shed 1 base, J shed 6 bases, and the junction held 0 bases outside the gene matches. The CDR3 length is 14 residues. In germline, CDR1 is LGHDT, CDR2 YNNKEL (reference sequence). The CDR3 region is CASSQGTGGQPQHF. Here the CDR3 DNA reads TGTGCCAGCAGCCAAGGGACAGGGGGTCAGCCCCAGCATTTT.

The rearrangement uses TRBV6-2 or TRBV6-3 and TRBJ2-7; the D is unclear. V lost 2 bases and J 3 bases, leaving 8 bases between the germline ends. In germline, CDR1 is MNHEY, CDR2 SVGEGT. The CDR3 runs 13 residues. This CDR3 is CASSYRSNYEQYF. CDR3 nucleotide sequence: TGTGCCAGCAGTTACCGGAGTAACTACGAGCAGTACTTC.

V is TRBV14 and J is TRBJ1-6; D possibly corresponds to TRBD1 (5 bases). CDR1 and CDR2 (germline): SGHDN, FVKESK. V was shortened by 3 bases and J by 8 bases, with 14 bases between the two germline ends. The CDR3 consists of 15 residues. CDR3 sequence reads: CASSHGYRSYSPLHF. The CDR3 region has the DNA TGTGCCAGCAGCCACGGATACAGGAGTTATTCACCCCTCCACTTT.

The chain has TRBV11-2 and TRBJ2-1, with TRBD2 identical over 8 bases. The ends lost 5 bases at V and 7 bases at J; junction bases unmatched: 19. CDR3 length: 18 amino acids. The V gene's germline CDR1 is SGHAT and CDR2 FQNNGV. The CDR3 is CASSPRIAGSLRINEQFF. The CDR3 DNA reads TGTGCCAGCAGCCCCCGAATAGCGGGATCCCTAAGAATTAATGAGCAGTTCTTC.

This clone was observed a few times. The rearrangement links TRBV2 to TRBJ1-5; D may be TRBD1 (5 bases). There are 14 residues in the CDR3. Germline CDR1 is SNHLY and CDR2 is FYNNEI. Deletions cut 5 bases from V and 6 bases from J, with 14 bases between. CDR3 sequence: CASSKSGLTQPQHF. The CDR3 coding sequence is TGTGCCAGCAGTAAATCAGGGCTAACTCAGCCCCAGCATTTT.

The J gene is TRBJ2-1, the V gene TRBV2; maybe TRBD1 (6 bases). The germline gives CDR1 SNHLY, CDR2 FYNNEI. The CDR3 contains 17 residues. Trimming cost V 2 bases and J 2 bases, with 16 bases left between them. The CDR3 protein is CASSELSIQGPYNEQFF. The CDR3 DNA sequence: TGTGCCAGCAGTGAACTGAGTATACAGGGCCCCTACAATGAGCAGTTCTTC.

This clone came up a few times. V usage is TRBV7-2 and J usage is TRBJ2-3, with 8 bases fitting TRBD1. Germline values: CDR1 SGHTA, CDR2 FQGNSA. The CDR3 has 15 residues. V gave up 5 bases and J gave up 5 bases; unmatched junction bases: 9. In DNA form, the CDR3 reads TGTGCCAGCAGCGCTGACAGGGGAAAGTTAGATACGCAGTATTTT. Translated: CASSADRGKLDTQYF.

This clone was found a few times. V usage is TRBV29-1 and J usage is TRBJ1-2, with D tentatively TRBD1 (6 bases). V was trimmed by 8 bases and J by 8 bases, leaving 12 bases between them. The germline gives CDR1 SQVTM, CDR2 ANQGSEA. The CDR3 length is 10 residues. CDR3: CSSYRDGYTF. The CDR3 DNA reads TGCAGCTCCTACAGGGACGGCTACACCTTC.

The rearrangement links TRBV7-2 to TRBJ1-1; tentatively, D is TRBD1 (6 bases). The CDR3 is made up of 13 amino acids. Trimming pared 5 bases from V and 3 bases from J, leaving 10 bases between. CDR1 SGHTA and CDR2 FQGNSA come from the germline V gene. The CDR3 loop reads CASSTRGYTEAFF. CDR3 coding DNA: TGTGCCAGCAGCACCAGGGGCTACACTGAAGCTTTCTTT.

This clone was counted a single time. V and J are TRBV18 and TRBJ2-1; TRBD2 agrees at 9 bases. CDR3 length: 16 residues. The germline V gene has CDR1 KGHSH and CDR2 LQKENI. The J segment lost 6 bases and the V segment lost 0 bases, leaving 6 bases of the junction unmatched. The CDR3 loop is CASSPPASGNANEQFF. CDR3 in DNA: TGTGCCAGCTCACCACCGGCTAGCGGGAACGCCAATGAGCAGTTCTTC.